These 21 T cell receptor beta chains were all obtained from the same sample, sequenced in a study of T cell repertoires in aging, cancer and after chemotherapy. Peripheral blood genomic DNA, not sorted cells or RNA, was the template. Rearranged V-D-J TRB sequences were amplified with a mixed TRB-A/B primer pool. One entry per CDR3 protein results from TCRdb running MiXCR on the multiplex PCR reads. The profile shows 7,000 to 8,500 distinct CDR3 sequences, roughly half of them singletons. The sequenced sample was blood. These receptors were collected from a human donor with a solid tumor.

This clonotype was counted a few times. In DNA, the CDR3 is TGTGCCAGCAGTTTAGGGCAGGGGTCCGTCTCTAGGAATTCACCCCTCCACTTT. This sequence encodes CASSLGQGSVSRNSPLHF. The gene calls are TRBV6-5 and TRBJ1-6; D might be TRBD1 (6 bases). The ends were cut back, 4 bases at V and 7 bases at J, with 23 bases in the middle. This CDR3 has 18 residues. CDR1 MNHEY and CDR2 SVGAGI come from the germline V gene.

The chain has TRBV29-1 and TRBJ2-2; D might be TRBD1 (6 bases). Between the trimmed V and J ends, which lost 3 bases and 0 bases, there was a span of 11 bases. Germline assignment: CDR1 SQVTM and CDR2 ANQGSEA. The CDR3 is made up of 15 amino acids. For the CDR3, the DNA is TGCAGCGTTGAGGGGACACCCGCGAACACCGGGGAGCTGTTTTTT. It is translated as CSVEGTPANTGELFF.

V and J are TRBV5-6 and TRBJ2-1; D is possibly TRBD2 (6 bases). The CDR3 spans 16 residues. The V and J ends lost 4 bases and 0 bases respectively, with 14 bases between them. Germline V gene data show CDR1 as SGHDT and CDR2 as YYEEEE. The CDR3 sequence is CASSQAAGSSYNEQFF. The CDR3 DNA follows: TGTGCCAGCAGCCAGGCCGCGGGAAGCTCCTACAATGAGCAGTTCTTC.

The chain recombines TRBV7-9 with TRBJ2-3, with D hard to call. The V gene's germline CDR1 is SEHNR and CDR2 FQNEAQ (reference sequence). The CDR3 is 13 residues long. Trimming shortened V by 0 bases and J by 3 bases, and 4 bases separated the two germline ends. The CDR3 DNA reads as TGTGCCAGCAGCTTAGCGTTTACAGATACGCAGTATTTT. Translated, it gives CASSLAFTDTQYF.

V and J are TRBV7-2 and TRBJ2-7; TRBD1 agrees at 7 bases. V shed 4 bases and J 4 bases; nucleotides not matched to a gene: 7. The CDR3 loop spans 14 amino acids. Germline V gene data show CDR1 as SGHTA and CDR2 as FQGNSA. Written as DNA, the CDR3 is TGTGCCAGCAGCTCCGACAGGGTTCGATACGAGCAGTACTTC. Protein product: CASSSDRVRYEQYF.

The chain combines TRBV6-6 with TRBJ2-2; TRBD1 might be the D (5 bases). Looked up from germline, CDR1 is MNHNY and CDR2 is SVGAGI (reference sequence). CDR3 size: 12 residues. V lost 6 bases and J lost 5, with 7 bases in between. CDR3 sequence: CASRTVTGELFF. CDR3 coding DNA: TGTGCCAGCAGGACAGTGACCGGGGAGCTGTTTTTT.

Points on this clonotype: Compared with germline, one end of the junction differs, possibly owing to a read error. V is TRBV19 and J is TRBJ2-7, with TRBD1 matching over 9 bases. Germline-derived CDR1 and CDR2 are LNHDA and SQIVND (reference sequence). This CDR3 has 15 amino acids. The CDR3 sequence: CASSPVTGGGYEKYF. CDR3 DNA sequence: TGTGCCAGTAGTCCCGTGACAGGGGGAGGCTACGAGAAGTACTTC.

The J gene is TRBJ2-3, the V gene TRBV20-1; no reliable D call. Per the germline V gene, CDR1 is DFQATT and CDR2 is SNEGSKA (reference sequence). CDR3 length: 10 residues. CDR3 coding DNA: TGCATGTTAAATAGGGATACGCAGTATTTT. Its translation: CMLNRDTQYF.

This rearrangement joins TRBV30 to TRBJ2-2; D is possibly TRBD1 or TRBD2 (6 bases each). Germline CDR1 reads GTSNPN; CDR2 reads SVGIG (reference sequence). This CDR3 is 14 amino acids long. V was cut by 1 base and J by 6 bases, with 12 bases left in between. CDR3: CAWSEGGFAGELFF. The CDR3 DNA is TGTGCCTGGAGTGAGGGGGGATTCGCCGGGGAGCTGTTTTTT.

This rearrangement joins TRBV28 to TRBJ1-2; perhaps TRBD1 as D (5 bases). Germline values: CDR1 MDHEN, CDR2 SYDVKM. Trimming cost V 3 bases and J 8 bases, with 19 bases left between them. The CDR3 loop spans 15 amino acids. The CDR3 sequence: CASSFFARARGGYTF. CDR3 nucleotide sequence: TGTGCCAGCAGTTTCTTCGCGCGGGCTCGGGGCGGCTACACCTTC.

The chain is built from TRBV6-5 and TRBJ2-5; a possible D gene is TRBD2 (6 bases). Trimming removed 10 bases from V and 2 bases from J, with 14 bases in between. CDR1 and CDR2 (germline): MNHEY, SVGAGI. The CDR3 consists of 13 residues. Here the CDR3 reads CATLEGGQETQYF. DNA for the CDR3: TGTGCCACCCTAGAGGGAGGACAAGAGACCCAGTACTTC.

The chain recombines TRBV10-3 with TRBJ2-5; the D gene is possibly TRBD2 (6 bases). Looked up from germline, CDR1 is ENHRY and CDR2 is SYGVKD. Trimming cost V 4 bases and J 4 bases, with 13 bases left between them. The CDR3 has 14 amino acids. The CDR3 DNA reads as TGTGCCATCAGTGGGGAGGACACTACAGAGACCCAGTACTTC. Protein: CAISGEDTTETQYF.

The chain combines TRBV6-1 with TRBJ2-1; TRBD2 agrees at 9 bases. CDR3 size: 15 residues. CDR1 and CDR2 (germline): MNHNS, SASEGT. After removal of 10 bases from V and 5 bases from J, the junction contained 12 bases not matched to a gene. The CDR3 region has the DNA TGTGCCACTGAGGCTAGCGGGATGCAAAACAATGAGCAGTTCTTC. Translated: CATEASGMQNNEQFF.

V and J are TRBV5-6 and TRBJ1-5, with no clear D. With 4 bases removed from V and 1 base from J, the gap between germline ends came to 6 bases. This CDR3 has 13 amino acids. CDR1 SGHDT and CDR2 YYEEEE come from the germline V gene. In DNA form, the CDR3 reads TGTGCCAGCAGCCCGGACAGCAATCAGCCCCAGCATTTT. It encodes CASSPDSNQPQHF.

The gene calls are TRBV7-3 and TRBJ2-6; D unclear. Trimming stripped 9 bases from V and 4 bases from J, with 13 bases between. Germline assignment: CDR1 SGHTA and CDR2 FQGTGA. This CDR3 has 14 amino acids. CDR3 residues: CASSLSGGANVLTF. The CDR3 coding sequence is TGTGCCAGTAGCCTAAGTGGGGGGGCCAACGTCCTGACTTTC.

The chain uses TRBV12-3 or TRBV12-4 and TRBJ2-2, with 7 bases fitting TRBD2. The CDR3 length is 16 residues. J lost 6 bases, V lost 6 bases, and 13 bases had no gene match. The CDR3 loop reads CASSPVGGSWAGELFF. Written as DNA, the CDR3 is TGTGCCAGCAGCCCCGTCGGGGGGAGTTGGGCCGGGGAGCTGTTTTTT.

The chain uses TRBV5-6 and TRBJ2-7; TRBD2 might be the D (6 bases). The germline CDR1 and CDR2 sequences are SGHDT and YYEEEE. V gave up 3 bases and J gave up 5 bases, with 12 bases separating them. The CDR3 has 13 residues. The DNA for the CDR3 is TGTGCCAGCAGCTCGGGACTCCCTAACGAGCAGTACTTC. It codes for CASSSGLPNEQYF.

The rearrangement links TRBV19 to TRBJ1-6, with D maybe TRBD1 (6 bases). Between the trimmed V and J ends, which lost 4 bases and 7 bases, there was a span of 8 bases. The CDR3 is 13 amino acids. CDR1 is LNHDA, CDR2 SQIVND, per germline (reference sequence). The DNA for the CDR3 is TGTGCCAGTAGTACCAGGGGCAATTCACCCCTCCACTTT. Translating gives CASSTRGNSPLHF.

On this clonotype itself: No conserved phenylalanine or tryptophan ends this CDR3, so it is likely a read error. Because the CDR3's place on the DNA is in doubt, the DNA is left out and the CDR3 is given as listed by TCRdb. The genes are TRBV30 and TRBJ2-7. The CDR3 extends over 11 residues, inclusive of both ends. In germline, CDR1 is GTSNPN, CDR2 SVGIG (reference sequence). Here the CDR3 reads CAWSVQGKNLL.

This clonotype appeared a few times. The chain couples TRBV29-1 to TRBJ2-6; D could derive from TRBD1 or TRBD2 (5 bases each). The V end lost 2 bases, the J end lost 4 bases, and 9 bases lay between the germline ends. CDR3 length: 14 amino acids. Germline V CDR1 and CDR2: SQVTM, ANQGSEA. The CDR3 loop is CSVESGLGANVLTF. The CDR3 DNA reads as TGCAGCGTTGAATCGGGGCTGGGGGCCAACGTCCTGACTTTC.

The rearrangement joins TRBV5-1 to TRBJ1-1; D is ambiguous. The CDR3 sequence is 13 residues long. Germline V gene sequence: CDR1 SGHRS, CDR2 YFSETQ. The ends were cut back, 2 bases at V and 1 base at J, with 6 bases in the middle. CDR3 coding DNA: TGCGCCAGCAGCTTCGGCGGGAACACTGAAGCTTTCTTT. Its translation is CASSFGGNTEAFF.